This is a list of T cell receptor beta chains from one sample in a study of early T cells in non-severe SARS-CoV-2 infection. TCRdb recomputed calls from the 5' RACE reads with MiXCR, one row per CDR3 protein. The sample includes about 53,000 distinct CDR3 sequences, 12% of them seen just once. This specimen was whole blood, taken at baseline. Every receptor here comes from an adult who was a healthcare worker with PCR-confirmed SARS-CoV-2 infection or an uninfected control (not recorded which). CDR3s include the opening cysteine and the closing phenylalanine or tryptophan. The D gene is left open where the match is weak. The size field is filled for only some rows; it gives once, few, many or a size class.

J gene | V gene | clone size | D gene | CDR3 DNA | CDR3 protein
TRBJ1-2 | TRBV20-1 | many | - | TGCAGTGCTAGCCCTCCCCTGGGAGGGACCAACTATGGCTACACCTTC | CSASPPLGGTNYGYTF
TRBJ2-3 | TRBV5-1 | few | - | TGCGCCAGCAGCTTAACAACAGGGAGGGCAGATACGCAGTATTTT | CASSLTTGRADTQYF
TRBJ2-7 | TRBV7-2 | - | - | TGTGCCAGCAGCTCACAGTACGAGCAGTACTTC | CASSSQYEQYF
TRBJ1-1 | TRBV7-3 | many | TRBD1 | TGTGCCAGCAGCTCAGGACAGGGCCACACTGAAGCTTTCTTT | CASSSGQGHTEAFF
TRBJ1-5 | TRBV27 | many | - | TGTGCCAGCACCAGGTTGGGCCAGCCCCAGCATTTT | CASTRLGQPQHF
TRBJ2-7 | TRBV5-6 | few | TRBD2 | TGTGCCAGCAGCTTGTCGAGGAGCGGGAGTGAGATCTACGAGCAGTACTTC | CASSLSRSGSEIYEQYF
TRBJ2-2 | TRBV7-9 | - | - | TGTGCCAGCAGCTTAGAGAGTGGCGGGACCACCGGGGAGCTGTTTTTT | CASSLESGGTTGELFF
TRBJ2-2 | TRBV18 | few | - | TGTGCCAGCTCACCATCCGCGGGACGGCAGGGGATAACCGGGGAGCTGTTTTTT | CASSPSAGRQGITGELFF
TRBJ2-7 | TRBV4-1 | - | - | TGCGCCAGCAGCCACGATACAGTCCTCTTCTCCTACGAGCAGTACTTC | CASSHDTVLFSYEQYF
TRBJ2-7 | TRBV6-2/TRBV6-3 | many | - | TGTGCCAGCAGTCGGACTACCACCTACGAGCAGTACTTC | CASSRTTTYEQYF
TRBJ1-2 | TRBV11-2 | few | TRBD1 | TGTGCCAGCAGCGCAGGGGGCTTTGGCTACACCTTC | CASSAGGFGYTF
TRBJ1-4 | TRBV12-3/TRBV12-4 | many | - | TGTGCCAGCAGTTTGGGTCAGACTAATGAAAAACTGTTTTTT | CASSLGQTNEKLFF
TRBJ1-3 | TRBV11-2 | - | - | TGTGCCAGCAGCACAGATTCTCGGTCGAGTCCCCGCGGAAACACCATATATTTT | CASSTDSRSSPRGNTIYF
TRBJ1-2 | TRBV11-2 | few | TRBD1 | TGTGCCAGCAGATTATCACAGGGGAATGGCTACACCTTC | CASRLSQGNGYTF
TRBJ1-6 | TRBV18 | many | - | TGTGCCAGCTCACTCGACAGCGGTAATTCACCCCTCCACTTT | CASSLDSGNSPLHF
TRBJ2-7 | TRBV12-3/TRBV12-4 | many | - | TGTGCCAGCAGTTTAGTGGGCAGGACCCGATCCTACGAGCAGTACTTC | CASSLVGRTRSYEQYF
TRBJ2-1 | TRBV5-8 | - | - | TGTGCCAGCAGCTTGGATACATACAATGAGCAGTTCTTC | CASSLDTYNEQFF
TRBJ2-7 | TRBV4-2 | - | - | TGTGCCAGCAGCCAAGATTGGGGGGAGGCCTCCTACGAGCAGTACTTC | CASSQDWGEASYEQYF
TRBJ2-5 | TRBV25-1 | - | - | TGTGCCAGAGAAAGGGGACCCCAAGAGACCCAGTACTTC | CARERGPQETQYF
TRBJ1-5 | TRBV7-2 | - | - | TGTGCCAGCAGCCGAATAAACCTTGGGCAGCCCCAGCATTTT | CASSRINLGQPQHF
TRBJ2-2 | TRBV4-1 | - | - | TGCGCCAGCAGCCCCCACACGGCCGGCGAGCTGTTTTTT | CASSPHTAGELFF
TRBJ2-7 | TRBV4-2 | many | - | TGTGCCAGCAGCCAAGGCCCGGGGGTGAATAACTACGAGCAGTACTTC | CASSQGPGVNNYEQYF
TRBJ1-2 | TRBV27 | many | TRBD1 | TGTGCCAGCAGTTTTGTCCGGGACAGGGGACTTGGCTACACCTTC | CASSFVRDRGLGYTF
TRBJ2-7 | TRBV11-2 | - | - | TGTGCCAGCAGCTTTTGGGGGAGTAACGACGAGCAGTACTTC | CASSFWGSNDEQYF
TRBJ1-1 | TRBV20-1 | - | TRBD1 | TGCAGTGCTCCGCTGACAGGGCGCCCTGAAGCTTTCTTT | CSAPLTGRPEAFF
TRBJ2-7 | TRBV27 | - | - | TGTGCCAGCAGTTTAGTAGCGGTGAATGTCTACGAGCAGTACTTC | CASSLVAVNVYEQYF
TRBJ1-1 | TRBV20-1 | few | - | TGCAGTGCCCAAAGGGACTTCGAAGCTTTCTTT | CSAQRDFEAFF
TRBJ1-6 | TRBV7-8 | few | - | TGTGCCAGCAGCCGACCCGATTGGGATTCACCCCTCCACTTT | CASSRPDWDSPLHF
TRBJ1-6 | TRBV10-3 | few | - | TGTGCCACCCGTACCAGCTCCTATAATTCACCCCTCCACTTT | CATRTSSYNSPLHF
TRBJ2-7 | TRBV29-1 | - | - | TGCAGCGTTGAAGGGGAAGACACGGACTACGAGCAGTACTTC | CSVEGEDTDYEQYF
TRBJ1-2 | TRBV5-5 | - | - | TGTGCCAGCAGCTTGGAAGTAATTTCCTACTATGGCTACACCTTC | CASSLEVISYYGYTF
TRBJ2-3 | TRBV12-3/TRBV12-4 | - | TRBD2 | TGTGCCAGCAGCTACGGACTAGCGGGCGGGGATACGCAGTATTTT | CASSYGLAGGDTQYF
TRBJ2-5 | TRBV11-2 | - | TRBD1 | TGTGCCAGCAGGCCCGACAGGGGTGGTCAAGAGACCCAGTACTTC | CASRPDRGGQETQYF
TRBJ2-4 | TRBV6-1 | - | - | TGTGCCAGCAGGGCTGGACGTGTGGAAAACATTCAGTACTTC | CASRAGRVENIQYF
TRBJ1-1 | TRBV12-3/TRBV12-4 | - | - | TGTGCCAGCAGTCCTGGACCAGGGAGTACTTTCTTT | CASSPGPGSTFF
TRBJ1-3 | TRBV10-3 | few | - | TGTGCCATCGAGACCCCTGGAAACACCATATATTTT | CAIETPGNTIYF
TRBJ2-5 | TRBV7-2 | few | - | TGTGCCAGCAGCTTAGTCGGGACTCACCAAGAGACCCAGTACTTC | CASSLVGTHQETQYF
TRBJ2-1 | TRBV11-1 | few | - | TGTGCCAGCAACGTACGGGACCGCAGCTCCTACAATGAGCAGTTCTTC | CASNVRDRSSYNEQFF
TRBJ1-3 | TRBV28 | many | - | TGTGCCAGCAGGGACCGATACTCTGGAAACACCATATATTTT | CASRDRYSGNTIYF
TRBJ1-2 | TRBV28 | few | TRBD1 | TGTGCCAGCAGTTTAATAGGAGGGACAGGCGATAACTATGGCTACACCTTC | CASSLIGGTGDNYGYTF
TRBJ1-1 | TRBV12-5 | - | - | TGTGCTAGTGGTTTGGTCACCGGTTACACTGAAGCTTTCTTT | CASGLVTGYTEAFF
TRBJ2-1 | TRBV7-3 | - | - | TGTGCCAGCAGCGAGACTAGTTACAATGAGCAGTTCTTC | CASSETSYNEQFF
TRBJ2-3 | TRBV4-3 | many | TRBD1 | TGCGCCAGCAGCCAAGCACAGGGGATCGGCACAGATACGCAGTATTTT | CASSQAQGIGTDTQYF
TRBJ2-7 | TRBV4-2 | few | TRBD2 | TGTGCCAGCAGCCAAGGACCTTTGAGCGGGAGGTATGAATACGAGCAGTACTTC | CASSQGPLSGRYEYEQYF
TRBJ2-3 | TRBV20-1 | - | TRBD2 | TGCAGTGCTAGAGATTGGAAGACTAGCGGGAGGACAGATACGCAGTATTTT | CSARDWKTSGRTDTQYF
TRBJ2-2 | TRBV18 | - | TRBD1 | TGTGCCAGCTCACCCACCAGGAGGACAGGGGGTACCGGGGAGCTGTTTTTT | CASSPTRRTGGTGELFF
TRBJ2-5 | TRBV29-1 | many | - | TGCAGCGTAGCTCCCCAAGAGACCCAGTACTTC | CSVAPQETQYF
TRBJ1-4 | TRBV6-5 | few | - | TGTGCCAGCAGTTATTCGATAGCAGGCGATGAAAAACTGTTTTTT | CASSYSIAGDEKLFF
TRBJ1-2 | TRBV28 | few | - | TGTGCCAGCAGCCTTTTTTCCTCTATAGGCTACACCTTC | CASSLFSSIGYTF